The present T cell receptor beta chain was sequenced within a study of T-cell reconstitution after alpha-beta-depleted transplantation in children (dated by TCRdb to the mid-2010s). Regarding the research as a whole: The study quantitatively tracked T-cell immune reconstitution after TCRalphabeta/CD19-depleted allogeneic hematopoietic cell transplantation in children using TCR repertoire profiling. What the study reported, not specific to this receptor: Hyperexpanded clone frequencies declined over subsequent months; after one year, T-cell counts and TCRbeta diversity were mostly attributed to newly produced T cells. In some patients, the high TCRbeta diversity seen at day 60 was put down to recipient T cells and intrathymic progenitors that had survived conditioning. The apparently early alphabetaT-cell count recovery about two months after transplant was reportedly dependent on only several hundred rapidly expanded clones derived from non-depleted graft cells.

Notes on this clonotype: Its cognate antigen has yet to be identified. It has no much larger one-base neighbor in the sample; base qualities were not kept.

The CDR3, from cysteine to phenylalanine, totals 14 residues. The DNA shown is the 42-base CDR3, in frame from base 1. V drops 3 bases and J drops 8 bases, leaving 20 bases in between. CDR1 and CDR2 (DFQATT, SNEGSKA) derive from the germline V gene (reference sequence). Receptor amplification or capture employed PCR. The run used an Illumina HiSeq 2500. Molecular barcoding was employed in the preparation of TCR libraries, with unique molecular identifiers being used to normalize TCRbeta repertoire quantification. TCRdb applied fastp at Q25 and MiXCR to the public reads, then kept only in-frame beta chains. Records with the same CDR3 protein are collapsed into one entry carrying the most frequent genes and DNA. The sample contains 450,000 to 700,000 distinct CDR3 sequences, 25% to 30% of them found a single time. The ten largest clonotypes hold about 35% of the sample. Interpreted using the paper, the treatment or condition label stands for: allogeneic hematopoietic cell transplantation with graft depleted of TCRalphabeta T cells and CD19 B cells. TCRalphabeta/CD19-depleted allogeneic hematopoietic cell grafts were given to the transplant recipients, all of whom were children.

This sample comprised PBMCs, obtained before TCRalphabeta/CD19-depleted stem cell transplant. The chain is encoded by TRBV20-1 joined to TRBJ2-7, and the D gene may be TRBD1, 6 bases matching. The clonotype comes from a boy younger than two with Wiskott-Aldrich syndrome, due to receive a stem cell transplant. At the DNA level, the sequence is TGCAGTGCTAGGCAAACAGGGTTCCCTAACCAGCAGTACTTC. Its product reads: CSARQTGFPNQQYF.